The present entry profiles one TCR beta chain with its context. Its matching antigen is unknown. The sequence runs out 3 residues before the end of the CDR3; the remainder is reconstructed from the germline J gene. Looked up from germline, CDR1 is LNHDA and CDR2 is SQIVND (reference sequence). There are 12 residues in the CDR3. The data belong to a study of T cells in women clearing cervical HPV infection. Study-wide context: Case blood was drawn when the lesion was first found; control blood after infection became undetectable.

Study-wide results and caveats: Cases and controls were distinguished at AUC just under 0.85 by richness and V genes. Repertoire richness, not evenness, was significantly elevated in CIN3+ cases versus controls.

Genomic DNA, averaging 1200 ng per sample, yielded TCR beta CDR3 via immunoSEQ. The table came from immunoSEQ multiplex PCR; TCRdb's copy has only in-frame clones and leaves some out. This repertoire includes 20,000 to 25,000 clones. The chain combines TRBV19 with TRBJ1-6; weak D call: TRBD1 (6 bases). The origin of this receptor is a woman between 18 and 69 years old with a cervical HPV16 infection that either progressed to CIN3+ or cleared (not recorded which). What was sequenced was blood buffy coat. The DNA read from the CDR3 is TGTGCCAGTAGGAACGGACAGTCTCCC. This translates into CASRNGQSP. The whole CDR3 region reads CASRNGQSPLHF. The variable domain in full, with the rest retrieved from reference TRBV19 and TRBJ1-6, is DGGITQSPKYLFRKEGQNVTLSCEQNLNHDAMYWYRQDPGQGLRLIYYSQIVNDFQKGDIAEGYSVSREKKESFPLTVTSAQKNPTAFYLCASRNGQSPLHFGNGTRLTVT.